This T cell receptor (beta chain) was documented in a study of blood T cells in healthy people across ages (dated by TCRdb to the mid-2010s). The study in broad terms: In model experiments, template switching captured roughly one uniquely barcoded TCR beta cDNA molecule for every two T cells. Age-related changes in TCR beta repertoire diversity were measured in the study by deep sequencing normalized with unique cDNA molecular identifiers. Donors were grouped into four age groups: young (average approximately 16 years), middle-aged (39), aged (around 60) and long-lived (over 80). To avoid experimental bias, donors of different ages were spread randomly across the sequencing lanes. For two donors (one aged 18 to 29 and one aged 80 or older), the study analyzed two additional independent replicas of 1 million unique cDNA reads from the same blood draw.

General study outcomes and caveats: Because profiling used bulk unsorted PBMCs, naive and antigen-experienced compartments could not be compared conclusively. Observed TCR beta diversity per million T cells fell roughly linearly with age, and a significant reduction was already apparent by age roughly 40. Estimates of total diversity from one million sequenced T cells were regarded as lower bounds and underestimates. Because the CMV infection status of the donors was unknown, age-related changes in expanded clonotypes may potentially have been confounded. A strong correlation was found between observed TCR beta diversity and the percentage of naive T cells measured by flow cytometry. Compared with the aged group, the long-lived group had more naive CD4+ T cells, fewer expanded clones and increased TCR diversity, suggesting age selection.

Donors were 39 systemically healthy Caucasian individuals from Russia aged roughly 6 to 100 years. Roughly 9 milliliters of peripheral blood were drawn from each donor into EDTA-treated Vacutainer tubes. Ficoll-Paque density-gradient centrifugation was used to isolate PBMCs, with at least 7 million obtained per sample. Total RNA was extracted from PBMCs with Trizol reagent, with at least 5.5 micrograms obtained per sample. Naive CD45RAhigh/CD27high T cell percentages were measured by flow cytometry on a PBMC aliquot from every donor. The CDR3 has 17 amino acids, counting the end cysteine and phenylalanine. The read is trimmed to its CDR3 DNA, 51 bases read in frame from base 1. The germline V gene yields ENHRY for CDR1 and SYGVKD for CDR2. In regard to this clonotype: The antigen it binds to is not known. One junction end does not reproduce the germline sequence, and a read error may be involved.

Libraries were made using 5' RACE. The sequencer listed for this sample is Illumina HiSeq 2500. A second PCR of about 6 to 11 cycles was run with a J-beta primer mix and a sample-barcoded 5' primer. Each TCR beta cDNA molecule received a unique molecular identifier from a template-switch 5' adaptor carrying 12 random nucleotides. At least 2.5 million CDR3-containing paired-end reads were obtained from each sample. All of the RNA was converted into first-strand cDNA using the Mint cDNA synthesis kit, with a TRBC-specific oligonucleotide serving as the primer. All cDNA was treated with uracil-DNA glycosylase and then went through a first 18-cycle PCR with the universal primers M1SS and BC2_uni_R. The paper's processing steps were these. Normalization of each sample was performed by random selection of 1 million high-quality reads, each carrying a distinct molecular identifier. Instead of being binned into consensus sequences, reads that shared molecular identifiers were thrown out. MiTCR, run with a Q25 quality threshold and the strictest error-elimination algorithm, handled CDR3 identification, clonotype clustering and error correction. A nonparametric unseen species model using Euler transformation provided a lower-bound estimate of total TCR beta diversity. TCRdb took the public reads, trimmed them with fastp at Q25, ran MiXCR for clone calling and kept in-frame beta chains. Rows are unified per CDR3 protein, each entry keeping the most common DNA and genes. The V and J calls and clone size are TCRdb's, not the authors'. This sample has 700,000 to 950,000 distinct CDR3 sequences in its table, and approximately 39% of those were observed once. 20% to 25% of the sample goes to the ten largest clones.

The sequence was obtained from a woman aged 60 to 75 in good health. Sequencing was performed on blood. Here the chain combines TRBV10-3 and TRBJ2-6; 10 bases in the junction line up with TRBD2. The CDR3 protein is CAISDLAGAAGVNVLTF. The sequence in DNA is TGTGCCATCAGTGACCTAGCGGGAGCGGCCGGGGTCAACGTCCTGACTTTC.